This TCR beta chain is drawn from a study of shared clonotypes between healthy human individuals. Naive CD8 cells, CD45RO-negative and positively selected for CCR7, excluded terminally differentiated effector memory CD45RA+ cells. Using immunoSEQ multiplex PCR, the repertoire was profiled, and TCRdb retains in-frame clones only, with some absent. Of over 2,000,000 clones in the sample, approximately 92% are singletons; the top ten hold approximately 1.6%. Trimming pared 3 bases from V and 0 bases from J, leaving 3 bases between. This CDR3 is 12 amino acids long. CDR1 is SQVTM, CDR2 ANQGSEA, per germline.

Specimen: naive CD8+ T cells from PBMCs. The chain employs TRBV29-1 and TRBJ2-1; D ambiguous. The sequence derives from a young man in good health. Some clones in this sample may be carry-over from other donors' samples. CDR3 in DNA: TGCAGCGTTGAGACCTCCTACAATGAGCAGTTCTTC. The encoded protein is CSVETSYNEQFF.